The clone carrying this TCR beta chain was detected ten times or more. The sample originates from a study of T-cell reconstitution after alpha-beta-depleted transplantation in children. TCRbeta library construction was performed incorporating unique molecular identifiers. TCRdb passed the PCR reads through MiXCR, listing each CDR3 protein once. The table records 150,000 to 250,000 distinct CDR3 sequences, more than 14% of them present only once. Sequencing used PBMCs from the stem cell graft donor, obtained from the stem cell graft. The source is a human donor who donated a stem cell graft to a child with acute lymphoblastic leukemia.

The CDR3 loop is CASSWGTSNNEQFF. Here the CDR3 DNA reads TGCGCCAGCAGCTGGGGGACTAGCAACAATGAGCAGTTCTTC. The rearrangement uses TRBV5-1 and TRBJ2-1, with TRBD2 matching 9 bases. The CDR3 sequence is 14 residues long. Germline CDR1 and CDR2: SGHRS and YFSETQ. V trimming: 3 bases; J trimming: 5 bases; junction bases outside the gene matches: 3.